The clone carrying this TCR beta chain has at least ten counts. Its matching antigen is unknown. This sample stems from a study of response to subunit inactivated influenza vaccine. The study's findings and limits: Each seasonal flu vaccination may recruit only limited new T cells, authors suggested.

TCRdb analysed the RT-PCR reads with MiXCR anew, one entry per CDR3 protein. Here the sample spans some 500,000 distinct CDR3 sequences, 15% to 20% being singletons. The TCR comes from a man between 50 and 69 years old who received an inactivated influenza vaccine. The sample in question was CD4+ T cells sorted from PBMCs, obtained about 24 months after vaccination.

CDR3 nucleotide sequence: TGTGCCAGCTCACGAGACGGGAACACTGAAGCTTTCTTT. Translating gives CASSRDGNTEAFF. The chain joins TRBV18 to TRBJ1-1; D ambiguous. The V gene lost 4 bases and the J gene lost 1 base, with 7 bases spanning the gap. The CDR3 totals 13 residues. Germline lookup yields CDR1 KGHSH and CDR2 LQKENI.